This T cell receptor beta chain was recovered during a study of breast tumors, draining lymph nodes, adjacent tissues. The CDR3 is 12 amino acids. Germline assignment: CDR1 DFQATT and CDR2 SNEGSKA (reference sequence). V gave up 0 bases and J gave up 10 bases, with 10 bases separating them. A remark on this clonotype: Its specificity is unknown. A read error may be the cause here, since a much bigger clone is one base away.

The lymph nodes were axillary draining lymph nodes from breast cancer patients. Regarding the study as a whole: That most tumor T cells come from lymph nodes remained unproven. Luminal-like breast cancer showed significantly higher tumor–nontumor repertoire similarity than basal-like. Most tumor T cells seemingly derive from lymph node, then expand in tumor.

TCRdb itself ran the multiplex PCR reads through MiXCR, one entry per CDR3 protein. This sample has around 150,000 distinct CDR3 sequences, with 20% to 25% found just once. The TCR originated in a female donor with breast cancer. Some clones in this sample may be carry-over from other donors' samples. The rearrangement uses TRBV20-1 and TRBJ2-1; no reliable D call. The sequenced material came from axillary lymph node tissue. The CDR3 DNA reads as TGCAGTGCTAGAGATCGAGAGACAGAGCAGTTCTTC. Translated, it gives CSARDRETEQFF.